The clone carrying this TCR beta chain was seen a handful of times. Its target is not known. The sample comes from a study of identical twins. Study results and limitations: Twins' excess sharing was less marked for out-of-frame beta sequences.

Template switching supplied a universal primer site; unique molecular identifiers were carried on the cDNA. TCRdb reprocessed the 5' RACE reads via MiXCR and lists one record per CDR3 protein. This table has around 450,000 distinct CDR3 sequences, around 14% appearing once. V lost 5 bases, J lost 4 bases, and 14 bases stayed unmatched. This CDR3 comprises 17 residues. From germline, CDR1 is SGHTA and CDR2 FQGNSA. In addition, the sample was reused for a study of yellow fever vaccine responses in identical twins. Per that paper: Twins showed a vaccine T cell response that reportedly seemed partly convergent, partly personalized.

This sequence originates from a woman younger than 30 in good health. The sample consisted of CD4+ T cells sorted from blood. This chain joins TRBV7-2 and TRBJ2-5, with TRBD2 matching over 9 bases. CDR3 DNA: TGTGCCAGCAGCAGATACGCCGGGACTAGCCTGGCAGAGACCCAGTACTTC. Translated, it gives CASSRYAGTSLAETQYF.